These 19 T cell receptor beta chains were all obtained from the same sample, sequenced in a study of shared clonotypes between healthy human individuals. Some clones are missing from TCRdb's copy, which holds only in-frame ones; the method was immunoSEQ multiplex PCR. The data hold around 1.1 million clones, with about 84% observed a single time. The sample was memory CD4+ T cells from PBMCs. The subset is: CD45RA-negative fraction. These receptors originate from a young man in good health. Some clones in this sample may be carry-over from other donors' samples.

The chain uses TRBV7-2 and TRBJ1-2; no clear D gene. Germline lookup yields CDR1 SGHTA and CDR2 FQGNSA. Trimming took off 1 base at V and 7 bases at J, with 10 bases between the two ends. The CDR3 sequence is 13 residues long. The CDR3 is CASSLGTDLGYTF. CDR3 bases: TGTGCCAGCAGCTTAGGGACGGACCTTGGCTACACCTTC.

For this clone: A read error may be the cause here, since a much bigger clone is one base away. The CDR3 region has the DNA TGTGTCAGCAGCCCCCGGGACAGGGTTAATGAAAAACTGTTTTTT. Its protein is CVSSPRDRVNEKLFF. The rearrangement uses TRBV11-1 and TRBJ1-4; 9 nucleotides agree with TRBD1. Germline values: CDR1 SGHAT, CDR2 FQDESV (reference sequence). The length of the CDR3 is 15 residues. Together with reference TRBV11-1 and TRBJ1-4, the CDR3 gives the full variable domain: EAEVAQSPRYKITEKSQAVAFWCDPISGHATLYWYRQILGQGPELLVQFQDESVVDDSQLPKDRFSAERLKGVDSTLKIQPAELGDSAMYLCVSSPRDRVNEKLFFGSGTQLSVL.

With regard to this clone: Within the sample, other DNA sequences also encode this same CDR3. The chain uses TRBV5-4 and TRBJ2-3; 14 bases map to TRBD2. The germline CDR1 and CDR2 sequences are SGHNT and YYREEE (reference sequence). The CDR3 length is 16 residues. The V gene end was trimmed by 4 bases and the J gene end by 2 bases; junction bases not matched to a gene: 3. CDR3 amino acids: CASSRGLAGVTDTQYF. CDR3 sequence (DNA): TGTGCCAGCAGCAGGGGACTAGCGGGAGTCACAGATACGCAGTATTTT.

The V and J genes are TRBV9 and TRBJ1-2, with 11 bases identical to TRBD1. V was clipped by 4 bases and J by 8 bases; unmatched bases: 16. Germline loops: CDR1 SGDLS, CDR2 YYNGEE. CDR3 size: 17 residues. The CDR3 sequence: CASSPSKGTGGIWGYTF. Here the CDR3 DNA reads TGTGCCAGCAGCCCCTCAAAGGGGACAGGGGGGATTTGGGGCTACACCTTC.

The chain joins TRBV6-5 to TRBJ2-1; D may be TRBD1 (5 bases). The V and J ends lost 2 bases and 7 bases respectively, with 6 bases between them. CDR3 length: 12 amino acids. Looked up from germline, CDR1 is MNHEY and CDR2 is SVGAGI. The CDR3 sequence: CASSYRGNEQFF. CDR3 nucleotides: TGTGCCAGCAGTTACAGGGGAAATGAGCAGTTCTTC.

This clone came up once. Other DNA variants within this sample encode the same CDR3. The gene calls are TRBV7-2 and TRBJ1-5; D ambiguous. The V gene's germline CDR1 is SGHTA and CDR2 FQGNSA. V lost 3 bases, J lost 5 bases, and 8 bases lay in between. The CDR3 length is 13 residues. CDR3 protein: CASSLAGDQPQHF. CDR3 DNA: TGTGCCAGCAGCTTGGCGGGTGATCAGCCCCAGCATTTT.

CDR3 nucleotide sequence: TGCAGTGCCCGAAGGGGTTTTGAGCAGTACTTC. Translation: CSARRGFEQYF. The rearrangement joins TRBV20-1 to TRBJ2-7; tentatively, D is TRBD1 (5 bases). The ends were cut back, 6 bases at V and 7 bases at J, with 13 bases in the middle. The CDR3 runs to 11 residues. Germline CDR1 is DFQATT and CDR2 is SNEGSKA (reference sequence).

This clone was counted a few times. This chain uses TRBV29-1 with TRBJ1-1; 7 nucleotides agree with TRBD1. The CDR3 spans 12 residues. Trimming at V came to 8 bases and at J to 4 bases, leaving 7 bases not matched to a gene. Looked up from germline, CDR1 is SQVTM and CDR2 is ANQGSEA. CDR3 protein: CSTGQIGTEAFF. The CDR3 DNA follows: TGCAGCACGGGACAGATAGGCACTGAAGCTTTCTTT.

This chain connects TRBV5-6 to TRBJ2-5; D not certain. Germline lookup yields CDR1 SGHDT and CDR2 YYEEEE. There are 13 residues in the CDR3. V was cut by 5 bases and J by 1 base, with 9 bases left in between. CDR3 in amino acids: CASSQIRQETQYF. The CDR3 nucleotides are TGTGCCAGCAGTCAAATCCGCCAAGAGACCCAGTACTTC.

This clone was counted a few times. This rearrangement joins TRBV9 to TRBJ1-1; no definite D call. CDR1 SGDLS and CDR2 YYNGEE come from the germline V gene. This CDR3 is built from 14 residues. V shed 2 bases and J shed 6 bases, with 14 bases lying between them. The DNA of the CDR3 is TGTGCCAGCAGCGTGACTTCACTCGGGTCTGAAGCTTTCTTT. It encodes CASSVTSLGSEAFF. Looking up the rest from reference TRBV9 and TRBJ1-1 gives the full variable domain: DSGVTQTPKHLITATGQRVTLRCSPRSGDLSVYWYQQSLDQGLQFLIQYYNGEERAKGNILERFSAQQFPDLHSELNLSSLELGDSALYFCASSVTSLGSEAFFGQGTRLTVV.

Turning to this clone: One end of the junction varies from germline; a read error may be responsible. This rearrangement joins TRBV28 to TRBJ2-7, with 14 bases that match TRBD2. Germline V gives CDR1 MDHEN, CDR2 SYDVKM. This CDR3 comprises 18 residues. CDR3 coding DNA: TGTGCCAGCAGCTTATCGCCTTGGACTAGCGGGAGGATGTACGAGCAGTACTTC. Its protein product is CASSLSPWTSGRMYEQYF.

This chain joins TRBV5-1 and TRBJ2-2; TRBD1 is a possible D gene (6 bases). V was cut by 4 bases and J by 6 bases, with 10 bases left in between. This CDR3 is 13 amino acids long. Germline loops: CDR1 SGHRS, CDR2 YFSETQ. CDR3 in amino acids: CASSEQGPGELFF. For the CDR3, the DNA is TGCGCCAGCAGCGAACAGGGCCCCGGGGAGCTGTTTTTT.

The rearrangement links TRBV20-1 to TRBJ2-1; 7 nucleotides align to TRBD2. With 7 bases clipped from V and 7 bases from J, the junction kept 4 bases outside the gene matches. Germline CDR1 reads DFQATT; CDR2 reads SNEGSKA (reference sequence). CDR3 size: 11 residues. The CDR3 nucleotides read TGCAGTGGCGGGAGCTGGAATGAGCAGTTCTTC. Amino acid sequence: CSGGSWNEQFF.

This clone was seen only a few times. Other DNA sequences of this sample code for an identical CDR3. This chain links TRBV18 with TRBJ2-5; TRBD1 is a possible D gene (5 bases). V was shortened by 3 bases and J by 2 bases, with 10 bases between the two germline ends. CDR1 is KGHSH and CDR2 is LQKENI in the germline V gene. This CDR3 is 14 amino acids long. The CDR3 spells CASSPLGLQETQYF. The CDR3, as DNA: TGTGCCAGCTCACCCTTGGGGCTGCAAGAGACCCAGTACTTC.

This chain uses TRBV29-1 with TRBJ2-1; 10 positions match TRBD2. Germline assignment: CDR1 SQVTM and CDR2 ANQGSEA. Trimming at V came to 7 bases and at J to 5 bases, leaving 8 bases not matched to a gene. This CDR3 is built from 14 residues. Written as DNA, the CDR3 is TGCAGCGGCTCCGGGACTAGCGACCACAATGAGCAGTTCTTC. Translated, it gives CSGSGTSDHNEQFF.

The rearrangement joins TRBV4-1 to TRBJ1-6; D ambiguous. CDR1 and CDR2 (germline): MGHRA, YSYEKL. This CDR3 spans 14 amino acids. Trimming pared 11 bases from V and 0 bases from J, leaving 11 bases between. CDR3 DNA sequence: TGCGCCGGCGCTGAGAGCTCCTATAATTCACCCCTCCACTTT. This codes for CAGAESSYNSPLHF.

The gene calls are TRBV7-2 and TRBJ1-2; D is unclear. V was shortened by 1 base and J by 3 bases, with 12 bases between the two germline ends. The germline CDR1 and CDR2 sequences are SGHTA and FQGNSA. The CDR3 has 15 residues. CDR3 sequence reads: CASSLGSGPYYGYTF. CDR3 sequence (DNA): TGTGCCAGCAGCTTAGGATCAGGACCTTACTATGGCTACACCTTC.

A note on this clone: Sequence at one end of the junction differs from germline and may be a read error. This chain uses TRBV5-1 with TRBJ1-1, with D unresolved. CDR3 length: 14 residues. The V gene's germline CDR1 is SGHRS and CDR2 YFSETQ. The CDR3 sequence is CASSFGVVNAEAFF. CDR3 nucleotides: TGCGCCAGCAGCTTCGGGGTGGTGAACGCTGAAGCTTTCTTT.

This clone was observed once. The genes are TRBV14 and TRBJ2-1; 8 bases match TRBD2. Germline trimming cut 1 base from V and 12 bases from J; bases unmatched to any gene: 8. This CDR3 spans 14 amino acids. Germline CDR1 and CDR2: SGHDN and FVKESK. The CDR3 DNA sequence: TGTGCCAGCAGCCAAGTGTTAGCGGGACACGGGCAGTTCTTC. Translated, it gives CASSQVLAGHGQFF.